This T cell receptor (beta chain) was captured by sequencing in a study of T cells in localized non-small cell lung cancer. Study results and limitations: The greatest T cell clonality was found in uninvolved adjacent lung (higher than in tumor). When the top 100 tumor clones were examined, a median approximately 54 of them also appeared in the adjacent lung, which was paired and uninvolved.

The repertoire was sequenced with immunoSEQ multiplex PCR; TCRdb's copy has only in-frame clones and lacks some. The sample yields 75,000 to 90,000 clones, roughly 86% seen once. The germline gives CDR1 MNHNY, CDR2 SVGAGI (reference sequence). This CDR3 is built from 13 residues. V gave up 5 bases and J gave up 3 bases, with 10 bases separating them. Concerning this clone: Antigen: not known.

The specimen comprised peripheral blood, sampled before any cancer treatment. The receptor comes from a man between 40 and 70 years old with stage I lung adenocarcinoma. The J gene is TRBJ1-2, the V gene TRBV6-6; maybe TRBD1 (5 bases). The CDR3 nucleotides read TGTGCCAGCAGTCACGACAGAGACTATGGCTACACCTTC. Amino acids: CASSHDRDYGYTF.